The clone carrying this T cell receptor beta chain was picked up many times. Its matching antigen is unknown. This sample is part of a study of CD8 T cells in ankylosing spondylitis. Whole-study results and caveats: Clones linked to disease were reported to show significant enrichment in matched ankylosing spondylitis synovial fluid.

Quantitative 5'-RACE with molecular barcodes was used to make the TCR beta libraries. TCRdb recomputed calls from the 5' RACE reads with MiXCR, one row per CDR3 protein. The sample shows around 300,000 distinct CDR3 sequences, about 14% of them seen only once. This TCR derives from a male donor with ankylosing spondylitis or in good health (not recorded which). Sequencing input: blood, either unsorted or a sorted T cell fraction (not recorded which).

DNA for the CDR3: TGCGCCAGCAGCTTGGGCCGCTTAGGGAGTGGTGAGCAGTTCTTC. This codes for CASSLGRLGSGEQFF. J is TRBJ2-1 and V is TRBV5-1, with D tentatively TRBD2 (5 bases). The CDR3 is 15 amino acids. Germline assignment: CDR1 SGHRS and CDR2 YFSETQ. V was cut by 0 bases and J by 9 bases, with 16 bases left in between.